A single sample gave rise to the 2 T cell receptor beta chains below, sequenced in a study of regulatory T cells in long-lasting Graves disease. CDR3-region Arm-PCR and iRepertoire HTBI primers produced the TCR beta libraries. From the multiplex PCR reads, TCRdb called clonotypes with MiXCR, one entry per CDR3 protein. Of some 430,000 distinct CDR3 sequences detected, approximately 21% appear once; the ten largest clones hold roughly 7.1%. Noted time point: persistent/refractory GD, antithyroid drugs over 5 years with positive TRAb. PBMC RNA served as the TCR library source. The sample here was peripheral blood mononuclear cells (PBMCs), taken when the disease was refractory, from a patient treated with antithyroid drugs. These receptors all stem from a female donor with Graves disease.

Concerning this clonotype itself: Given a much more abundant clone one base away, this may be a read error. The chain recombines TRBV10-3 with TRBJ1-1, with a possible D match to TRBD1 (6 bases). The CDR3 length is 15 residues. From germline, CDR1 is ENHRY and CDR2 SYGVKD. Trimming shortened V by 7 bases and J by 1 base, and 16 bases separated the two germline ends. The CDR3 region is CAITAGALWNTEAFF. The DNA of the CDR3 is TGTGCCATCACCGCAGGGGCCCTGTGGAACACTGAAGCTTTCTTT.

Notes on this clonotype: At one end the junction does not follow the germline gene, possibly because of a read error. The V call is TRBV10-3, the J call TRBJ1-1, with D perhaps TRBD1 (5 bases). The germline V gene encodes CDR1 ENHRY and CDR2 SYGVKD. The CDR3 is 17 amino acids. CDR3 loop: CATSDLGAGSLNTEAFF. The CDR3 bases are TGTGCCACCAGTGACCTCGGGGCGGGGAGCTTGAACACTGAAGCTTTCTTT.